The clone carrying this TCR beta chain was seen repeatedly, ten times or more. Its antigen is still unknown. Specified time point: persistent/refractory GD, antithyroid drugs over 5 years with positive TRAb. The authors made the TCR library using RNA they extracted from PBMCs. Germline CDR1 reads MDHEN; CDR2 reads SYDVKM. The CDR3 contains 16 residues. Trimming cost V 4 bases and J 4 bases; bases outside gene matches: 5. These data originate in a study of regulatory T cells in long-lasting Graves disease. Study-wide findings and caveats: Blood alone, not thyroid tissue, was studied. The study found persistent patients shared more public clonotypes (fewer than 3,000) than new patients (nearly 1,000).

Sequencing libraries for TCR beta were prepared with iRepertoire HTBI primers and Arm-PCR of CDR3 regions. Methods used by the authors: Spanning all samples, the identified segments comprised 62 TRBV and approximately 15 TRBJ. From the multiplex PCR reads, TCRdb called clonotypes with MiXCR, one entry per CDR3 protein. TCRdb assigned the V and J calls; the authors' analysis was not used. The table shows under 450,000 distinct CDR3 sequences, with 20% to 25% occurring only once. The sequence derives from a woman aged 40 to 50 with Graves disease. The chain employs TRBV28 and TRBJ2-2; 11 bases fit TRBD2. Sequenced material: peripheral blood mononuclear cells (PBMCs), taken when the disease was refractory, from a patient treated with antithyroid drugs. The DNA of the CDR3 is TGTGCCAGCAGTTCCCCGCTAGCGGGAGGCACCGGGGAGCTGTTTTTT. Translated: CASSSPLAGGTGELFF. The variable domain in full, completed from reference TRBV28 and TRBJ2-2, reads DVKVTQSSRYLVKRTGEKVFLECVQDMDHENMFWYRQDPGLGLRLIYFSYDVKMKEKGDIPEGYSVSREKKERFSLILESASTNQTSMYLCASSSPLAGGTGELFFGEGSRLTVL.